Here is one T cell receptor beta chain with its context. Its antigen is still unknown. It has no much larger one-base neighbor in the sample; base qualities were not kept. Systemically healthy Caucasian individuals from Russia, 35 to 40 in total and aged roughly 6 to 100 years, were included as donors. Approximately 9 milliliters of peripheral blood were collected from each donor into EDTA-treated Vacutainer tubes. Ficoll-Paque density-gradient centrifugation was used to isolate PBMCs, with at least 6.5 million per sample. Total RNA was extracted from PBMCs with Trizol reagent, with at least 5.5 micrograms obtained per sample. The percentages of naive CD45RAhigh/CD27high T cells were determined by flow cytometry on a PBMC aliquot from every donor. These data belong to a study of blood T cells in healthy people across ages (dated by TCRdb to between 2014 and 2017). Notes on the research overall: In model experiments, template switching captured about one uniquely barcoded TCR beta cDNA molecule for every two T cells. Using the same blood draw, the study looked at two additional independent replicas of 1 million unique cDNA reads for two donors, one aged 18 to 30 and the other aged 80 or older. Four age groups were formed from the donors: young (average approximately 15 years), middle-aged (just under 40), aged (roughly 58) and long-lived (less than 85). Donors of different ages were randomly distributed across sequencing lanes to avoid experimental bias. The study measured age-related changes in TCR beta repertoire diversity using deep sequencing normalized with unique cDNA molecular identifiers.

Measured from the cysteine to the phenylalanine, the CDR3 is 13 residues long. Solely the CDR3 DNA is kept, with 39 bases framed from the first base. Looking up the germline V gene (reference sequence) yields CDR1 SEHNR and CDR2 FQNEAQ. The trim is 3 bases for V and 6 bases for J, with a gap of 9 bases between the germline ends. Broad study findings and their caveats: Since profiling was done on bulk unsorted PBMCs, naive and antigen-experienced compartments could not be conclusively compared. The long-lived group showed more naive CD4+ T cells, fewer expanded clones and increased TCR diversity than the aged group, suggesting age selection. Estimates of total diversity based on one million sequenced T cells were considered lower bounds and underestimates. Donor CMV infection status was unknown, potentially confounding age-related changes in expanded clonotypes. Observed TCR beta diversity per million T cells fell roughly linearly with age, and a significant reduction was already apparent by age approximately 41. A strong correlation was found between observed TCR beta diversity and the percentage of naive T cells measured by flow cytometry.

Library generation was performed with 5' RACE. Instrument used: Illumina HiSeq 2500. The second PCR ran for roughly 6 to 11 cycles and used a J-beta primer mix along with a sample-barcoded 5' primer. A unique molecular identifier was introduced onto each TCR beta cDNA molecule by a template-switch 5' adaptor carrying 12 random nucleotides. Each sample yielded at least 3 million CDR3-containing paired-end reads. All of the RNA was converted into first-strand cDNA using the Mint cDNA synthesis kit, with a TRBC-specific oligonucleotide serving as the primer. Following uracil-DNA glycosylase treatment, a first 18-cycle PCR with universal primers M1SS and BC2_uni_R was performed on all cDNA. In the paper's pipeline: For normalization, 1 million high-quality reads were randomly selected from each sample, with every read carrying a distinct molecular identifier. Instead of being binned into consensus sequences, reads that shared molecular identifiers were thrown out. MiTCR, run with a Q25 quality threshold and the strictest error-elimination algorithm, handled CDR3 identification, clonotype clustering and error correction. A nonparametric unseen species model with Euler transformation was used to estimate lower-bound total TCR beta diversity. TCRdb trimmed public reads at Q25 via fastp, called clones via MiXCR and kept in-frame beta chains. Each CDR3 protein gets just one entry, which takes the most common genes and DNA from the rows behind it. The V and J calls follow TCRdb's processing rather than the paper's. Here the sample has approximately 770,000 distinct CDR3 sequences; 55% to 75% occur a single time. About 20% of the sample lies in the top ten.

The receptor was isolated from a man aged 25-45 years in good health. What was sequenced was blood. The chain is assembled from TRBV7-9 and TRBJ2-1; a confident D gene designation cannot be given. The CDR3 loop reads CASSFSRLNEQFF. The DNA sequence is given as TGTGCCAGCAGCTTCTCCAGACTCAATGAGCAGTTCTTC. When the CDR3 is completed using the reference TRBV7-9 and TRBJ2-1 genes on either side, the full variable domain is DTGVSQNPRHKITKRGQNVTFRCDPISEHNRLYWYRQTLGQGPEFLTYFQNEAQLEKSRLLSDRFSAERPKGSFSTLEIQRTEQGDSAMYLCASSFSRLNEQFFGPGTRLTVL.